The 31 T cell receptor beta chains reported below all come from one sample, sequenced in a study of blood T cell repertoires in COVID-19. Clones were sequenced by immunoSEQ multiplex PCR, and TCRdb holds only the in-frame ones, with some missing. The sample has approximately 300,000 clones, about nine tenths seen once. The specimen was PBMCs or T cells enriched from blood (not recorded which). The receptors originated from a man between 60 and 75 years old who had recovered from COVID-19.

The chain is built from TRBV19 and TRBJ2-3, with TRBD2 matching over 7 bases. The V segment lost 7 bases and the J segment 0 bases; nucleotides outside the gene matches: 7. This CDR3 is 15 amino acids long. Germline lookup yields CDR1 LNHDA and CDR2 SQIVND (reference sequence). The CDR3, as DNA: TGTGCCAGTATGAACGGCGGGGGAAGCACAGATACGCAGTATTTT. Translating it yields CASMNGGGSTDTQYF.

V gene TRBV6-5 combines with J gene TRBJ1-2; 9 bases match TRBD1. The CDR3 runs 14 residues. V lost 10 bases and J lost 1; bases outside the gene matches: 7. Germline V gene sequence: CDR1 MNHEY, CDR2 SVGAGI. The CDR3 protein is CATRDRDSNYGYTF. The CDR3 nucleotides read TGTGCCACCAGGGACAGGGACAGTAACTATGGCTACACCTTC.

This rearrangement joins TRBV5-5 to TRBJ2-1; weak D call: TRBD1 (6 bases). The CDR3 length is 14 residues. V lost 4 bases to trimming and J lost 7 bases, with 15 bases between them. CDR1 and CDR2 (germline): SGHKS, YYEKEE (reference sequence). DNA for the CDR3: TGTGCCAGCAGCATGGGACACCTTCAGAATGAGCAGTTCTTC. Encoded protein: CASSMGHLQNEQFF.

The chain joins TRBV7-2 to TRBJ2-5, with TRBD2 matching 8 bases. CDR1 SGHTA and CDR2 FQGNSA come from the germline V gene. Unmatched junction bases numbered 6, after V lost 4 bases and J lost 5 bases. CDR3 size: 14 residues. The CDR3 region is CASSSGRAVETQYF. DNA for the CDR3: TGTGCCAGCAGCTCCGGGAGGGCCGTTGAGACCCAGTACTTC.

The sample holds a few counts of this clone. The V call is TRBV4-2, the J call TRBJ1-6, with D possibly being TRBD1 (6 bases). The CDR3 covers 15 residues. The V gene lost 2 bases and the J gene lost 7 bases, with 12 bases spanning the gap. Germline loops: CDR1 LGHNA, CDR2 YNFKEQ. The CDR3 loop is CASSQLTGLNSPLHF. In DNA form, the CDR3 reads TGTGCCAGCAGCCAATTAACAGGGTTGAATTCACCCCTCCACTTT.

The rearrangement uses TRBV18 and TRBJ2-1, with 9 positions matching TRBD1. After removal of 3 bases from V and 7 bases from J, the junction contained 13 bases not matched to a gene. CDR3 length: 17 amino acids. Germline-derived CDR1 and CDR2 are KGHSH and LQKENI. This CDR3 reads CASSPPFPGQGKNEQFF. In DNA form, the CDR3 reads TGTGCCAGCTCACCGCCCTTTCCGGGACAGGGTAAAAATGAGCAGTTCTTC.

The chain is built from TRBV5-4 and TRBJ2-5; D gene uncertain. Germline V gene lookup returns CDR1 SGHNT and CDR2 YYREEE (reference sequence). The CDR3 is 15 residues long. Trimming took off 0 bases at V and 3 bases at J, with 12 bases between the two ends. The CDR3 spells CASSLGLIQKETQYF. CDR3 coding DNA: TGTGCCAGCAGCTTGGGGCTAATACAGAAAGAGACCCAGTACTTC.

The chain combines TRBV30 with TRBJ2-5; D may be TRBD1 (6 bases). The CDR3 has 15 amino acids. Per the germline V gene, CDR1 is GTSNPN and CDR2 is SVGIG (reference sequence). V was cut by 2 bases and J by 2 bases, with 15 bases left in between. The CDR3 reads CAWSPQGQLQETQYF. As DNA, the CDR3 is TGTGCCTGGAGTCCCCAAGGACAGCTACAAGAGACCCAGTACTTC.

The chain has TRBV7-2 and TRBJ2-1; 11 nucleotides match TRBD2. The CDR3 has 19 residues. Germline lookup yields CDR1 SGHTA and CDR2 FQGNSA. Losses at the gene ends were 1 base for V and 4 bases for J; bases not matched to a gene: 12. This chain's CDR3 is CASSLGTGTSGLRYNEQFF. In DNA form, the CDR3 reads TGTGCCAGCAGCTTAGGGACCGGGACTAGCGGCCTCAGGTACAATGAGCAGTTCTTC. The whole variable domain, remainder taken from reference TRBV7-2 and TRBJ2-1, is GAGVSQSPSNKVTEKGKDVELRCDPISGHTALYWYRQSLGQGLEFLIYFQGNSAPDKSGLPSDRFSAERTGGSVSTLTIQRTQQEDSAVYLCASSLGTGTSGLRYNEQFFGPGTRLTVL.

The rearrangement uses TRBV18 and TRBJ2-5; D is undetermined. The CDR3 has 14 residues. Deletions cut 2 bases from V and 4 bases from J, with 11 bases between. Per the germline V gene, CDR1 is KGHSH and CDR2 is LQKENI. The CDR3 loop reads CASSPMSNPETQYF. CDR3 bases: TGTGCCAGCTCACCAATGAGCAACCCAGAGACCCAGTACTTC.

This chain uses TRBV3-1 (or the pseudogene TRBV3-2) with TRBJ2-5, with 10 bases identical to TRBD1. Germline lookup yields CDR1 LGHDT and CDR2 YNNKEL (reference sequence). The CDR3 spans 14 residues. The V and J ends lost 4 bases and 4 bases, in that order; junction bases with no gene match: 3. CDR3 protein: CASSRDRGIETQYF. The CDR3 DNA follows: TGTGCCAGCAGCCGGGACAGGGGAATAGAGACCCAGTACTTC.

This chain uses TRBV7-9 with TRBJ1-2; D is ambiguous. The V gene's germline CDR1 is SEHNR and CDR2 FQNEAQ (reference sequence). V was pared by 5 bases and J by 7 bases, with 14 bases between. This CDR3 has 13 residues. The DNA for the CDR3 is TGTGCCAGCAGCATAAATACCAGAAGTGGCTACACCTTC. Protein: CASSINTRSGYTF.

The rearrangement uses TRBV7-9 and TRBJ1-4, with a possible D match to TRBD1 (6 bases). With 2 bases removed from V and 7 bases from J, the gap between germline ends came to 14 bases. Looked up from germline, CDR1 is SEHNR and CDR2 is FQNEAQ (reference sequence). CDR3 length equals 15 residues. The CDR3: CASSLTTGRGEKLFF. The CDR3 region has the DNA TGTGCCAGCAGCTTAACTACAGGGAGGGGTGAAAAACTGTTTTTT.

This clone was seen only a few times. The genes are TRBV19 and TRBJ1-1, with D tentatively TRBD1 (5 bases). Trimming removed 7 bases at V and 6 bases at J, with 18 bases between. Germline loops: CDR1 LNHDA, CDR2 SQIVND (reference sequence). CDR3 length: 14 residues. The CDR3 region is CASTTRTQGAEAFF. The DNA for the CDR3 is TGTGCCAGTACCACAAGGACCCAGGGCGCTGAAGCTTTCTTT.

The chain joins TRBV7-2 to TRBJ1-1; 7 positions agree with TRBD1. This CDR3 contains 17 residues. Germline-derived CDR1 and CDR2 are SGHTA and FQGNSA. Trimming cost V 3 bases and J 1 base; bases outside gene matches: 11. The CDR3 region has the DNA TGTGCCAGCAGCTTGTTACCCCAGGGACAGTCGAACACTGAAGCTTTCTTT. This sequence encodes CASSLLPQGQSNTEAFF.

The J gene is TRBJ2-3, the V gene TRBV7-2, with TRBD2 identical over 10 bases. The J segment lost 4 bases and the V segment lost 5 bases, leaving 6 bases of the junction unmatched. Per the germline V gene, CDR1 is SGHTA and CDR2 is FQGNSA. This CDR3 has 15 amino acids. CDR3 sequence (DNA): TGTGCCAGCAGCCCTAGCGGGAGCTGGGCAGATACGCAGTATTTT. This encodes CASSPSGSWADTQYF.

The rearrangement links TRBV2 to TRBJ1-6; 10 bases fit TRBD1. Germline V CDR1 and CDR2: SNHLY, FYNNEI. The CDR3 is 15 residues long. Germline trimming cut 3 bases from V and 7 bases from J; bases unmatched to any gene: 3. The DNA of the CDR3 is TGTGCCAGCAGTGAGACAGGGGGCGACAATTCACCCCTCCACTTT. Its protein product is CASSETGGDNSPLHF.

CDR3 DNA sequence: TGTGCCAGCCAGCCGCGTGTACAGGGGGCAAGAAACACCATATATTTT. It is translated as CASQPRVQGARNTIYF. This chain joins TRBV5-6 and TRBJ1-3; 9 nucleotides agree with TRBD1. The trim removed 7 bases at V and 5 bases at J, leaving 13 bases unmatched. Per germline, CDR1 SGHDT and CDR2 YYEEEE. The CDR3 runs to 16 residues.

V and J are TRBV9 and TRBJ2-7; TRBD2 matches at 7 bases. The CDR3 runs to 16 residues. The V and J ends lost 3 bases and 2 bases, in that order; junction bases with no gene match: 11. Per the germline V gene, CDR1 is SGDLS and CDR2 is YYNGEE. The CDR3 protein is CASSETGRPAPYEQYF. The CDR3 nucleotides are TGTGCCAGCAGCGAAACCGGGAGGCCCGCCCCCTACGAGCAGTACTTC.

The V call is TRBV19, the J call TRBJ1-1; TRBD1 aligns across 11 bases. The CDR3 loop spans 14 amino acids. J lost 4 bases, V lost 4 bases, and 2 bases had no gene match. From germline, CDR1 is LNHDA and CDR2 SQIVND (reference sequence). The CDR3, as DNA: TGTGCCAGTAGTAGAGGGACAGGGGGCACTGAAGCTTTCTTT. This gives the protein CASSRGTGGTEAFF. The full variable domain, with the rest looked up from reference TRBV19 and TRBJ1-1, is DGGITQSPKYLFRKEGQNVTLSCEQNLNHDAMYWYRQDPGQGLRLIYYSQIVNDFQKGDIAEGYSVSREKKESFPLTVTSAQKNPTAFYLCASSRGTGGTEAFFGQGTRLTVV.

This clone was seen a single time. The J gene is TRBJ2-7, the V gene TRBV29-1; the D is unclear. Deletions cut 4 bases from V and 1 base from J, with 11 bases between. The CDR3 loop spans 13 amino acids. Germline V CDR1 and CDR2: SQVTM, ANQGSEA. CDR3 sequence reads: CSVARQESYEQYF. CDR3 nucleotides: TGCAGCGTTGCCCGTCAGGAATCCTACGAGCAGTACTTC.

The chain uses TRBV6-6 and TRBJ2-7; 9 positions match TRBD1. Germline V gene lookup returns CDR1 MNHNY and CDR2 SVGAGI (reference sequence). The length of the CDR3 is 16 residues. V was pared by 5 bases and J by 3 bases, with 11 bases of the junction left unmatched. The CDR3 coding sequence is TGTGCCAGCAGTCCTGCCGGGACAGGGAACTTCTACGAGCAGTACTTC. Its protein product is CASSPAGTGNFYEQYF.

This sequence joins TRBV4-1 and TRBJ1-5; D uncertain. The CDR3 runs 15 residues. The V end lost 2 bases, the J end lost 0 bases, and 8 bases lay between the germline ends. Germline CDR1 is MGHRA and CDR2 is YSYEKL. CDR3 protein: CASSQRRDSNQPQHF. The CDR3 region has the DNA TGCGCCAGCAGCCAACGGCGGGATAGCAATCAGCCCCAGCATTTT.

The rearrangement uses TRBV7-9 and TRBJ2-2; TRBD2 aligns across 10 bases. The junction had 1 base not matched to a gene; V was cut back by 3 bases and J by 6 bases. CDR1 is SEHNR and CDR2 is FQNEAQ in the germline V gene (reference sequence). This CDR3 contains 14 residues. CDR3 nucleotide sequence: TGTGCCAGCAGCTTCGGGACTAGCGCCGGGGAGCTGTTTTTT. Encoded protein: CASSFGTSAGELFF.

This clone was recorded once. The chain uses TRBV7-2 and TRBJ2-1; TRBD2 is a possible D gene (6 bases). The V gene's germline CDR1 is SGHTA and CDR2 FQGNSA. The V and J ends lost 4 bases and 3 bases respectively, with 10 bases between them. The CDR3 totals 14 residues. Written as DNA, the CDR3 is TGTGCCAGCAGCTCGGGACTTATCTACAATGAGCAGTTCTTC. It yields the protein CASSSGLIYNEQFF.

This chain uses TRBV29-1 with TRBJ2-3; possible D gene TRBD1, 6 bases. Germline V gives CDR1 SQVTM, CDR2 ANQGSEA. Trimming took off 6 bases at V and 5 bases at J, with 15 bases between the two ends. The CDR3 is made up of 13 amino acids. The CDR3 region has the DNA TGCAGCGTAAGACAGGTTGGGGGAGATACGCAGTATTTT. Translation gives CSVRQVGGDTQYF.

Of note for this clone: This sample includes further DNA sequences coding for the same CDR3. V gene TRBV24-1 combines with J gene TRBJ2-7; 7 bases are shared with TRBD1. After removal of 3 bases from V and 2 bases from J, the junction contained 3 bases not matched to a gene. CDR3 length equals 14 residues. Germline lookup yields CDR1 KGHDR and CDR2 SFDVKD. The CDR3 nucleotides are TGTGCCACCAGTGATCCGGGACAGCCCTACGAGCAGTACTTC. Protein product: CATSDPGQPYEQYF.

V usage is TRBV9 and J usage is TRBJ2-6; no reliable D call. The CDR3 loop spans 14 amino acids. Germline-derived CDR1 and CDR2 are SGDLS and YYNGEE. The V gene lost 5 bases and the J gene lost 0 bases, with 6 bases spanning the gap. In nucleotides, the CDR3 is TGTGCCAGCAGTAGTTACTCTGGGGCCAACGTCCTGACTTTC. This translates into CASSSYSGANVLTF.

The chain joins TRBV13 to TRBJ2-7, with 7 bases fitting TRBD1. The CDR3 consists of 14 residues. CDR1 and CDR2 (germline): PRHDT, FYEKMQ (reference sequence). V gave up 5 bases and J gave up 0 bases; unmatched junction bases: 4. As DNA, the CDR3 is TGTGCCAGCAGCCTCGGACAGGACTCCTACGAGCAGTACTTC. It codes for CASSLGQDSYEQYF.

This clone was detected once. The V and J genes are TRBV3-1 (or the pseudogene TRBV3-2) and TRBJ1-1; D gene uncertain. V gave up 7 bases and J gave up 1 base, with 13 bases separating them. Germline V lookup: CDR1 LGHDT, CDR2 YNNKEL (reference sequence). The CDR3 is made up of 14 amino acids. CDR3: CASTRSTPNTEAFF. The CDR3 DNA is TGTGCCAGCACCAGGTCGACACCGAACACTGAAGCTTTCTTT.

CDR3 in DNA: TGTGCCAGTAGTTGGCAGGGACAGAACTACGAGCAGTACTTC. This sequence encodes CASSWQGQNYEQYF. V is TRBV19 and J is TRBJ2-7, with 7 nucleotides matching TRBD1. CDR1 and CDR2 (germline): LNHDA, SQIVND (reference sequence). J was trimmed by 3 bases and V by 5 bases; bases with no gene match: 7. The CDR3 consists of 14 residues.